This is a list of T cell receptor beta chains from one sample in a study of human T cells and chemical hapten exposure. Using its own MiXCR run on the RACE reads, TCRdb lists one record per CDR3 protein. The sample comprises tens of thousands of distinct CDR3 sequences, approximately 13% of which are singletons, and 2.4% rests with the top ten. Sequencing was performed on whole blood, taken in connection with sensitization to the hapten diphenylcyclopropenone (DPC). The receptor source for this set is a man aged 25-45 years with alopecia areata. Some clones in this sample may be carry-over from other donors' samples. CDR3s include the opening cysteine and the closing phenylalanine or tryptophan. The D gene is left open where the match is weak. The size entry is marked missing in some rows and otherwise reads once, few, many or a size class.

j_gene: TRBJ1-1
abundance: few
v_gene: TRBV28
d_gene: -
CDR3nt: TGTGCCAGCAGTTTAACGGTAGGCACTGAAGCTTTCTTT
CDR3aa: CASSLTVGTEAFF

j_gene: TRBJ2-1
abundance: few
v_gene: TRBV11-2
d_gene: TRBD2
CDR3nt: TGTGCCAGCAGCCTCAGCCACAGGACTAGCGGGGGGCAGGGTGAGCAGTTCTTC
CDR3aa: CASSLSHRTSGGQGEQFF

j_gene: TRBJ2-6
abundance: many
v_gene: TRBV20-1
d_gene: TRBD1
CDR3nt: TGCAGTGCTAGAGTCCCCGTCAGACAGGGTTGGTCTGGGGCCAACGTCCTGACTTTC
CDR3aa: CSARVPVRQGWSGANVLTF

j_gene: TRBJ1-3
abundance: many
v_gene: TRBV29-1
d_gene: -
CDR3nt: TGCAGCGTGGGGGACTTCGGCACCATATATTTT
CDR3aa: CSVGDFGTIYF

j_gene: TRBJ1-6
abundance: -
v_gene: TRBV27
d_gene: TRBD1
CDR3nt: TGTGCCAGCAGTTTCCGGGACAGGGGACAAACATATAATTCACCCCTCCACTTT
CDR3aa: CASSFRDRGQTYNSPLHF

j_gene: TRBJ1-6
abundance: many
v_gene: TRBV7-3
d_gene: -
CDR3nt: TGTGCCAGCAGCTTAAAGGGCTATAATTCACCCCTCCACTTT
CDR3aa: CASSLKGYNSPLHF

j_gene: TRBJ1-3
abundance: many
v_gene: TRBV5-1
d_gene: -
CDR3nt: TGCGCCAGCAGCTCCGGGGAATTACTGAACCCCTCTGGAAACACCATATATTTT
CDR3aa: CASSSGELLNPSGNTIYF

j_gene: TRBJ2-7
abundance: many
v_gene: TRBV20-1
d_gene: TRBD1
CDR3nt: TGCAGTGCTAGACCAGGACAGGGGCCAACCTTCCGTCCCTACGAGCAGTACTTC
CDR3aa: CSARPGQGPTFRPYEQYF

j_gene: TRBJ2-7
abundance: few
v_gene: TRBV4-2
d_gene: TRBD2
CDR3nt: TGTGCCAGCAGCCAAGAGACCGGGACTAGCTCCTACGAGCAGTACTTC
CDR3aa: CASSQETGTSSYEQYF

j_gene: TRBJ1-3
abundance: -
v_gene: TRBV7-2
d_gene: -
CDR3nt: TGTGCCAGCAGCAGTCCAGAAGCCTGGGAGAACACCATATATTTT
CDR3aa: CASSSPEAWENTIYF

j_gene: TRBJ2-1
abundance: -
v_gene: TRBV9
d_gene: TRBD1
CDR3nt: TGTGCCAGCAGCGTAGCTCCCGGGACAGGGTATGAGCAGTTCTTC
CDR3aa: CASSVAPGTGYEQFF

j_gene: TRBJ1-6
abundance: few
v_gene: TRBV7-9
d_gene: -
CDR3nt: TGTGCCAGCAGCTCTGAGCAGGGGCTCAATTCACCCCTCCACTTT
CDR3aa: CASSSEQGLNSPLHF

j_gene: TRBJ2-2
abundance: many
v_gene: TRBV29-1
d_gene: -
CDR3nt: TGCAGCGTTGGAAGGAAGAGCACCGGGGAGCTGTTTTTT
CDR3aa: CSVGRKSTGELFF

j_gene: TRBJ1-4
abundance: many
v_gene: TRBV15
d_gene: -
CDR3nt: TGTGCCACCAGCAGATCGGGGGAAGGTAATGAAAAACTGTTTTTT
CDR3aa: CATSRSGEGNEKLFF

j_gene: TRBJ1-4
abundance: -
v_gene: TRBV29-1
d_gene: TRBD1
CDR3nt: TGCAGCGTTGGGACAGGGAGAACTAATGAAAAACTGTTTTTT
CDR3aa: CSVGTGRTNEKLFF

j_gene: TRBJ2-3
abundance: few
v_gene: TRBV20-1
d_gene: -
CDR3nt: TGCAGTGCTAACGGCGCGGTGGGAGGAGATACGCAGTATTTT
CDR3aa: CSANGAVGGDTQYF

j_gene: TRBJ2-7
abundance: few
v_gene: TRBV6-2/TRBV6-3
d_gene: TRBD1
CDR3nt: TGTGCCAGCAGTTATTGGGACAGGGTATCTTCCGAGCAGTACTTC
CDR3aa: CASSYWDRVSSEQYF

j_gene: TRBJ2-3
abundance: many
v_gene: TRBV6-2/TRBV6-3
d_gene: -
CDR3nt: TGTGCCAGCAGTTCACCTGGACTACTCCGGAACACAGATACGCAGTATTTT
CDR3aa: CASSSPGLLRNTDTQYF

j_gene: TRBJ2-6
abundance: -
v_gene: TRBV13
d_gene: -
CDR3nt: TGTGCCAGCAGCTTATATACGGATGAGAAGGCCAACGTCCTGACTTTC
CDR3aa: CASSLYTDEKANVLTF

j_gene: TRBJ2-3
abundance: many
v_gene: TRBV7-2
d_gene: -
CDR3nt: TGTGCCAGCAGCTTCGACCGAAGCACAGATACGCAGTATTTT
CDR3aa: CASSFDRSTDTQYF

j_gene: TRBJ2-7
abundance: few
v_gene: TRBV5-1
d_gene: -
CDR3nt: TGCGCCAGCACCGGTGGCTCCTACGAGCAGTACTTC
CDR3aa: CASTGGSYEQYF

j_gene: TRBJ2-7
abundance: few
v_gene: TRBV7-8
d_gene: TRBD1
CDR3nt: TGTGCCAGCAGCCCATGGACAGGGAATTACGAGCAGTACTTC
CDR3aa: CASSPWTGNYEQYF

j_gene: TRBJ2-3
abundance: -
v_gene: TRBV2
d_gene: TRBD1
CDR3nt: TGTGCCAGCAGTGGCCAGGGGGGCACAGATACGCAGTATTTT
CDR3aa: CASSGQGGTDTQYF

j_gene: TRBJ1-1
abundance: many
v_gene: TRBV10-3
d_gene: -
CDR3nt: TGTGCCATCAGCCCGACTCATAGGGACACTGAAGCTTTCTTT
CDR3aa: CAISPTHRDTEAFF

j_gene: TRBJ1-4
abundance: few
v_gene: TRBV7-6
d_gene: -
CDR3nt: TGTGCCAGCAGCCCGAGGAGAATGAGTGAAAAACTGTTTTTT
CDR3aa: CASSPRRMSEKLFF

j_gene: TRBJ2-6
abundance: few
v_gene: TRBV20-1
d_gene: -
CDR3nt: TGCAGTGCTAGAGTTCTCGGCTCTGGGGCCAACGTCCTGACTTTC
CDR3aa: CSARVLGSGANVLTF

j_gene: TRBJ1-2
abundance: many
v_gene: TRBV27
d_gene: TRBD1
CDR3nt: TGTGCCAGCAGGGGGACAGGGTCTGGCTATGGCTACACCTTC
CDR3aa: CASRGTGSGYGYTF

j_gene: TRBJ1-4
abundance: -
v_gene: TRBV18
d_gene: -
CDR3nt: TGTGCCAGCTCCCCCAGCCTAGCGACCGCCTCGCCGGAAAAACTGTTTTTT
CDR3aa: CASSPSLATASPEKLFF

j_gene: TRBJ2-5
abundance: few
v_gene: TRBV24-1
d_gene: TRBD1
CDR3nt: TGTGCCACCAGTGACCCCGGGACAGGGGTCGGAGAGACCCAGTACTTC
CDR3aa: CATSDPGTGVGETQYF

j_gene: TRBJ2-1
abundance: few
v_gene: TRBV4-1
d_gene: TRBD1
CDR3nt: TGCGCCAGCAGCCAATTGCGCGACAGGTTTAAGAGGGGGCCAGACAATGAGCAGTTCTTC
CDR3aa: CASSQLRDRFKRGPDNEQFF

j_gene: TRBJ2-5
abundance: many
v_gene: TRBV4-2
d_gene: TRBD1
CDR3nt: TGTGCCAGCAGCCACAGAAGACAGGGGGAGACCCAGTACTTC
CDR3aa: CASSHRRQGETQYF

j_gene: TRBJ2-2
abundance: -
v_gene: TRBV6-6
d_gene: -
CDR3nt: TGTGCCAGCAGTTGGGCAGGAGGGGCGGCAATTGAAACCGGGGAGCTGTTTTTT
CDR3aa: CASSWAGGAAIETGELFF

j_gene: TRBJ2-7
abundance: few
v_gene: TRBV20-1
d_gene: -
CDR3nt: TGCAGTGCTAGAGGACAGAGGGGCCGCTACGAGCAGTACTTC
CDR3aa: CSARGQRGRYEQYF

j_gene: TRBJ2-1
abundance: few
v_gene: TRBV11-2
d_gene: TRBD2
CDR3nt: TGTGCCAGCAGCTTTCTGGCGGGGGGGTTGTTCTTC
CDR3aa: CASSFLAGGLFF

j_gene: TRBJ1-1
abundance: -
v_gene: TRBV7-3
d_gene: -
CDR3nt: TGTGCCAGCAGCTTAACGTGGAACACTGAAGCTTTCTTT
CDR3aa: CASSLTWNTEAFF

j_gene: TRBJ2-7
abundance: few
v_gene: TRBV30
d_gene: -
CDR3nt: TGTGCCTGGAGCTCCGGGGGCCTTGGGGAGCAGTACTTC
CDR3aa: CAWSSGGLGEQYF

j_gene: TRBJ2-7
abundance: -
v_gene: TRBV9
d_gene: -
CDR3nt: TGTGCCAGCAGCGCCGACCCAGAACTAGTTTGGTACGAGCAGTACTTC
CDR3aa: CASSADPELVWYEQYF

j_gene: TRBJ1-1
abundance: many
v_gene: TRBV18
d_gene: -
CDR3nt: TGTGCCAGCTCTCCGGGACTTCAGAACACTGAAGCTTTCTTT
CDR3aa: CASSPGLQNTEAFF

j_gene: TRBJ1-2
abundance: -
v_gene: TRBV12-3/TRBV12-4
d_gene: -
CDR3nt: TGTGCCAGCAGTTTTGGAGGCCACTATGGCTACACCTTC
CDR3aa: CASSFGGHYGYTF

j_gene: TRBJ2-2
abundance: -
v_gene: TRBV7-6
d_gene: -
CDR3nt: TGTGCCAGCAGCTTTACCGGCAGGAACACCGGGGAGCTGTTTTTT
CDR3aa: CASSFTGRNTGELFF

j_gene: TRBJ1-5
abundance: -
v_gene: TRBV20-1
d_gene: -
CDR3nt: TGCAGTGCCAGCCTGGGAGGGGGAGACAATCAGCCCCAGCATTTT
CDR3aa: CSASLGGGDNQPQHF

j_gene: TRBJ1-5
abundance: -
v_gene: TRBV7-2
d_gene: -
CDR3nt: TGTGCCAGCAGCTTTGGACAGCTTAATCAGCCCCAGCATTTT
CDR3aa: CASSFGQLNQPQHF

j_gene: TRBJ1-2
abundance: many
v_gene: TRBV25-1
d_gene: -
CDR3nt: TGTGCCAGCAGCGAGGGGGGGCTTAGTAACTATGGCTACACCTTC
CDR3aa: CASSEGGLSNYGYTF

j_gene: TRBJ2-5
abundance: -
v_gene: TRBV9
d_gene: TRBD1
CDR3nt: TGTGCCAGCAGCCCCCGCCCTGGACAGGGCGGAGAGACCCAGTACTTC
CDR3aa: CASSPRPGQGGETQYF

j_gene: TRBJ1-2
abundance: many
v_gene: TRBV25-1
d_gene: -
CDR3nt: TGTGCCAGCAGTGATATTGTTTATGGCTACACCTTC
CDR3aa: CASSDIVYGYTF

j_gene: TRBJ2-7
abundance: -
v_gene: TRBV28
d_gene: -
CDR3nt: TGTGCCAGCAGTTTACCCCGGGGGAGTTCGTACGAGCAGTACTTC
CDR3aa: CASSLPRGSSYEQYF

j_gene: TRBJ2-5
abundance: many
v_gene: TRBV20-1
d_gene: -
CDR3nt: TGCAGTGCCGGTGACGGATCCAAAGAGACCCAGTACTTC
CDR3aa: CSAGDGSKETQYF

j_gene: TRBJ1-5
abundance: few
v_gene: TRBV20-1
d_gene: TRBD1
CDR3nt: TGCAGTGCTAGGCCTCGGACAGGAAAATTCAATCAGCCCCAGCATTTT
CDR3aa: CSARPRTGKFNQPQHF